Following are 5 T cell receptor beta chains from one sample sequenced in a study of OX40 agonist ivuxolimab in advanced cancers. Sequencing used immunoSEQ multiplex PCR; TCRdb keeps in-frame clones, though not all of them. The sample consists of tens of thousands of clones, roughly 82% of them appearing once. Here the sequenced sample was CD4+ or CD8+ T cells sorted from blood, taken in a trial of the OX40 agonist ivuxolimab. The receptors originated from an adult with an advanced solid tumor such as melanoma, head and neck, liver or kidney cancer.

The chain couples TRBV5-6 to TRBJ2-3; D call uncertain. The germline V gene has CDR1 SGHDT and CDR2 YYEEEE. The V end was cut by 4 bases, the J end by 3 bases, with 12 bases between. The CDR3 extends over 14 amino acids. CDR3 nucleotides: TGTGCCAGCAGCCCCCACCTAGATACAGATACGCAGTATTTT. It yields the protein CASSPHLDTDTQYF.

As DNA, the CDR3 is TGTGCCAGCTCCACCCTGGGTTTTGGCACTGAAGCTTTCTTT. Its translation: CASSTLGFGTEAFF. The chain couples TRBV18 to TRBJ1-1, with D uncertain. CDR1 KGHSH and CDR2 LQKENI come from the germline V gene. The CDR3 spans 14 residues. V was trimmed by 6 bases and J by 4 bases, leaving 15 bases between them.

This clone appeared a single time. The gene calls are TRBV6-5 and TRBJ2-3, with unresolved D. CDR1 MNHEY and CDR2 SVGAGI come from the germline V gene. This CDR3 region has 14 residues. V was shortened by 6 bases and J by 6 bases, with 16 bases between the two germline ends. This CDR3 reads CASSSLGLGDTQYF. CDR3 in DNA: TGTGCCAGCAGCTCCTTGGGATTAGGGGATACGCAGTATTTT.

This chain links TRBV6-4 with TRBJ2-7; 8 positions agree with TRBD1. Looked up from germline, CDR1 is MRHNA and CDR2 is SNTAGT. After removal of 6 bases from V and 3 bases from J, the junction contained 10 bases not matched to a gene. This CDR3 has 15 amino acids. DNA of the CDR3: TGTGCCAGCAGGTCCCCGGGACAGGTATACTACGAGCAGTACGTC. As protein: CASRSPGQVYYEQYV.

The chain is built from TRBV7-2 and TRBJ1-2; D possibly corresponds to TRBD1 (5 bases). V lost 7 bases to trimming and J lost 4 bases, with 16 bases between them. CDR1 is SGHTA, CDR2 FQGNSA, per germline. The CDR3 consists of 14 residues. The CDR3 spells CASIPSQGAYGYTF. DNA for the CDR3: TGTGCCAGCATCCCCTCGCAGGGAGCCTATGGCTACACCTTC.